This is a list of T cell receptor beta chains from one sample in a study of Graves' ophthalmopathy and Graves' hyperthyroidism. TCRdb analysed the multiplex PCR reads with MiXCR anew, one entry per CDR3 protein. The profile shows around 1.1 million distinct CDR3 sequences, about 38% of them singletons. The sample taken for sequencing was peripheral blood or thyroid tissue (not recorded which). Receptors were obtained from an adult man with Graves' hyperthyroidism. CDR3s include the opening cysteine and the closing phenylalanine or tryptophan. Each record gives: CDR3 DNA, CDR3 protein, clone size, J gene, V gene, CDR3 length, D gene. D genes are given only for firm matches. Some rows have no size entry. The others give once, few or many, or a class for an expanded clone.

cdr3_nt: NA; cdr3_aa: CASSFYICSARDISVRVTDTF; clone_size: NA; j_call: TRBJ1-2; v_call: TRBV7-9; cdr3_length: 21; d_call: NA
cdr3_nt: TGTGCCAGCAGTTACTCGACAGGGGATAACTATGGCTACACCTTC; cdr3_aa: CASSYSTGDNYGYTF; clone_size: NA; j_call: TRBJ1-2; v_call: TRBV6-5; cdr3_length: 15; d_call: TRBD1
cdr3_nt: TGCGCCAGCAGCCAAGAGAGTCGGGAAGCCTACGAGCAGTACTTC; cdr3_aa: CASSQESREAYEQYF; clone_size: few; j_call: TRBJ2-7; v_call: TRBV4-3; cdr3_length: 15; d_call: NA
cdr3_nt: TGTGCCAGCAACGGACGGGGGAACGAGCAGTACTTC; cdr3_aa: CASNGRGNEQYF; clone_size: many; j_call: TRBJ2-7; v_call: TRBV2; cdr3_length: 12; d_call: NA
cdr3_nt: TGTGCCAGCAGTGACTCGACAGGGTGGGCTTTCTTT; cdr3_aa: CASSDSTGWAFF; clone_size: NA; j_call: TRBJ1-1; v_call: TRBV25-1; cdr3_length: 12; d_call: TRBD1
cdr3_nt: TGTGCCACCAGTGACCCGGACCCTTACTATACCCAAGAGACCCAGTACTTC; cdr3_aa: CATSDPDPYYTQETQYF; clone_size: many; j_call: TRBJ2-5; v_call: TRBV24-1; cdr3_length: 17; d_call: NA
cdr3_nt: TGTGCCAGCGGCCGGGACAGAACCTACGAGCAGTACTTC; cdr3_aa: CASGRDRTYEQYF; clone_size: many; j_call: TRBJ2-7; v_call: TRBV2; cdr3_length: 13; d_call: TRBD1
cdr3_nt: TGTGCCAGCAGCTTCACAGGGGACCAGCCCCAGCATTTT; cdr3_aa: CASSFTGDQPQHF; clone_size: many; j_call: TRBJ1-5; v_call: TRBV7-6; cdr3_length: 13; d_call: TRBD1
cdr3_nt: TGCGCCAGCAGCCAAGAGAATCCCGGGGAGGTTCGCAATCAGCCCCAGCATTTT; cdr3_aa: CASSQENPGEVRNQPQHF; clone_size: NA; j_call: TRBJ1-5; v_call: TRBV4-1; cdr3_length: 18; d_call: NA
cdr3_nt: TGTGCCAGCAGCTCCGGACAAACCTATGGCTACACCTTC; cdr3_aa: CASSSGQTYGYTF; clone_size: many; j_call: TRBJ1-2; v_call: TRBV7-2; cdr3_length: 13; d_call: NA
cdr3_nt: TGTGCCAGCAGTTACGTCGGGACAGGGTACACCGGGGAGCTGTTTTTT; cdr3_aa: CASSYVGTGYTGELFF; clone_size: few; j_call: TRBJ2-2; v_call: TRBV6-5; cdr3_length: 16; d_call: TRBD1
cdr3_nt: TGCGCCAGCAGCTCGCAGTCGTCCCCAATCCACACCGGGGAGCTGTTTTTT; cdr3_aa: CASSSQSSPIHTGELFF; clone_size: NA; j_call: TRBJ2-2; v_call: TRBV5-1; cdr3_length: 17; d_call: NA
cdr3_nt: TGTGCCAGCAGCTTAGGGGGACTAGCGGGAGGAGAGCAGTACTTC; cdr3_aa: CASSLGGLAGGEQYF; clone_size: many; j_call: TRBJ2-7; v_call: TRBV7-8; cdr3_length: 15; d_call: TRBD2
cdr3_nt: TGTGCCAGCAGTTACCGTAGGGGGGAGGAGACCCAGTACTTC; cdr3_aa: CASSYRRGEETQYF; clone_size: NA; j_call: TRBJ2-5; v_call: TRBV6-6; cdr3_length: 14; d_call: NA
cdr3_nt: TGTGCCAGCAGTGCTAGCCCCCGCTACGAGCAGTACTTC; cdr3_aa: CASSASPRYEQYF; clone_size: NA; j_call: TRBJ2-7; v_call: TRBV25-1; cdr3_length: 13; d_call: NA
cdr3_nt: TGTGCCAGCAGCTTAGCGTTGCGGGAGGGTGGGAATGAGCAGTACTTC; cdr3_aa: CASSLALREGGNEQYF; clone_size: NA; j_call: TRBJ2-7; v_call: TRBV7-2; cdr3_length: 16; d_call: TRBD2
cdr3_nt: TGTGCCAGCTCACTCACCTGGACAGGGGGCGTCAACACCATATATTTT; cdr3_aa: CASSLTWTGGVNTIYF; clone_size: NA; j_call: TRBJ1-3; v_call: TRBV25-1; cdr3_length: 16; d_call: TRBD1
cdr3_nt: TGTGCCAGCAATAGAGTAAGGGGGGGGGGTATGAACACTGAAGCTTTCTTT; cdr3_aa: CASNRVRGGGMNTEAFF; clone_size: NA; j_call: TRBJ1-1; v_call: TRBV2; cdr3_length: 17; d_call: NA
cdr3_nt: TGTGCCAGCAGCTTGGAAGACCTCACCGGGGAGCTGTTTTTT; cdr3_aa: CASSLEDLTGELFF; clone_size: NA; j_call: TRBJ2-2; v_call: TRBV5-4; cdr3_length: 14; d_call: NA
cdr3_nt: TGTGCCAGCCACAACACGGTCAGCACAGATACGCAGTATTTT; cdr3_aa: CASHNTVSTDTQYF; clone_size: NA; j_call: TRBJ2-3; v_call: TRBV11-1; cdr3_length: 14; d_call: NA
cdr3_nt: TGCAGCGTGACTTGGCAGGGGGATCAGCCCCAGCATTTT; cdr3_aa: CSVTWQGDQPQHF; clone_size: many; j_call: TRBJ1-5; v_call: TRBV29-1; cdr3_length: 13; d_call: TRBD1
cdr3_nt: TGTGCCAGCACCCAAGGGGGGACAGCGAGCTATGGCTACACCTTC; cdr3_aa: CASTQGGTASYGYTF; clone_size: many; j_call: TRBJ1-2; v_call: TRBV28; cdr3_length: 15; d_call: TRBD1
cdr3_nt: TGTGCCATCAGTGAGTACGGGACAGACCCTTATGGCTACACCTTC; cdr3_aa: CAISEYGTDPYGYTF; clone_size: NA; j_call: TRBJ1-2; v_call: TRBV10-3; cdr3_length: 15; d_call: TRBD1
cdr3_nt: TGTGCCAGCAGTTCGACTAGCGGGGCCTCCTACGAGCAGTACTTC; cdr3_aa: CASSSTSGASYEQYF; clone_size: few; j_call: TRBJ2-7; v_call: TRBV12-3/TRBV12-4; cdr3_length: 15; d_call: TRBD2
cdr3_nt: TGTGCCATCAGTGAGATCGGGGGCACTGAAGCTTTCTTT; cdr3_aa: CAISEIGGTEAFF; clone_size: once; j_call: TRBJ1-1; v_call: TRBV10-3; cdr3_length: 13; d_call: NA
cdr3_nt: TGTGCCAGCAGCTTAGGACCCGCTTTGACCTACGAGCAGTACTTC; cdr3_aa: CASSLGPALTYEQYF; clone_size: once; j_call: TRBJ2-7; v_call: TRBV11-2; cdr3_length: 15; d_call: NA
cdr3_nt: TGTGCCAGTAGTATTGACATCTCCTACGAGCAGTACTTC; cdr3_aa: CASSIDISYEQYF; clone_size: many; j_call: TRBJ2-7; v_call: TRBV19; cdr3_length: 13; d_call: NA
cdr3_nt: TGTGCCAGTAGTTTGAACCGGGACGGAACCTACGAGCAGTACTTC; cdr3_aa: CASSLNRDGTYEQYF; clone_size: many; j_call: TRBJ2-7; v_call: TRBV19; cdr3_length: 15; d_call: NA
cdr3_nt: TGTGCCACCAGCAGAGATGTGTATGACAGGGCGTACGAGCAGTACTTC; cdr3_aa: CATSRDVYDRAYEQYF; clone_size: many; j_call: TRBJ2-7; v_call: TRBV15; cdr3_length: 16; d_call: TRBD1